This T cell receptor (beta chain) was recorded in a study of blood T cell repertoires in COVID-19. The wider study: Collection of acute and convalescent COVID-19 samples took place in the United States, Italy and Spain. The cDNA or gDNA used as material had been derived from T cells, B-cell-depleted T cells, or PBMCs.

In the source study's methods: Reference gene primer amplification gave nucleated cell count estimates. Assay: immunoSEQ multiplex PCR; the TCRdb copy retains only in-frame clones and omits some. V and J calls and clone size are copied from that table; D and trimming were computed from the DNA. The sample includes approximately 530,000 clones, around 90% seen only once; the top ten take 7.5% to 9.5%. The Seattle patients joined while their infection was active and were tracked longitudinally afterward. The sequence came from a woman aged 45-60 years with COVID-19, enrolled during active disease. Sequencing used peripheral blood.

The CDR3 spells CASSPRSVSLGTGSYEQYF. CDR3 nucleotide sequence: TGTGCCAGCTCACCACGATCAGTAAGCTTGGGGACAGGGTCCTACGAGCAGTACTTC. The chain is built from TRBV18 and TRBJ2-7, with TRBD1 identical over 9 bases. CDR3 size: 19 residues. With 1 base clipped from V and 1 base from J, the junction kept 14 bases outside the gene matches. In germline, CDR1 is KGHSH, CDR2 LQKENI.